The 11 T cell receptor beta chains given below trace back to one sample, sequenced in a study of shared clonotypes between healthy human individuals. Sequencing was performed with immunoSEQ multiplex PCR; in TCRdb, only in-frame clones are kept and a portion is missing. Of 2 million to 2.5 million clones listed, 85% to 95% are singletons. Specimen: naive CD4+ T cells from PBMCs. Subset meaning: CD45RA+ positively selected. These receptors originate from a young man in good health. Some clones in this sample may be carry-over from other donors' samples.

This clone was recorded once. The gene calls are TRBV5-6 and TRBJ2-2, with D unclear. The CDR3 has 15 residues. The V gene's germline CDR1 is SGHDT and CDR2 YYEEEE. Trimming stripped 0 bases from V and 5 bases from J, with 11 bases between. The CDR3: CASSLAVLLTGELFF. DNA of the CDR3: TGTGCCAGCAGCTTGGCAGTTTTGTTAACCGGGGAGCTGTTTTTT.

The V gene is TRBV18, the J gene TRBJ2-2; no clear D. V lost 6 bases and J lost 5, with 10 bases in between. Germline lookup yields CDR1 KGHSH and CDR2 LQKENI. The CDR3 loop spans 13 amino acids. The CDR3 bases are TGTGCCAGCTCGCAACAGAGAACCGGGGAGCTGTTTTTT. Translation: CASSQQRTGELFF.

This clone was seen a handful of times. Different DNA sequences within this sample yield the same CDR3. This chain joins TRBV5-1 and TRBJ1-1; 7 bases fit TRBD1. Trimming at V came to 4 bases and at J to 0 bases, leaving 3 bases not matched to a gene. This CDR3 is 14 amino acids long. Germline V CDR1 and CDR2: SGHRS, YFSETQ. CDR3 in DNA: TGCGCCAGCAGCCGACAGGGAATGAACACTGAAGCTTTCTTT. This gives the protein CASSRQGMNTEAFF. Full variable domain (outside the CDR3, taken from reference TRBV5-1 and TRBJ1-1): KAGVTQTPRYLIKTRGQQVTLSCSPISGHRSVSWYQQTPGQGLQFLFEYFSETQRNKGNFPGRFSGRQFSNSRSEMNVSTLELGDSALYLCASSRQGMNTEAFFGQGTRLTVV.

Concerning this clone: This same CDR3 is encoded by further DNA sequences in the sample. The gene calls are TRBV5-1 and TRBJ2-3; D call uncertain. In germline, CDR1 is SGHRS, CDR2 YFSETQ. The length of the CDR3 is 15 residues. Trimming pared 0 bases from V and 4 bases from J, leaving 12 bases between. CDR3 sequence reads: CASSLGVGAPDTQYF. The CDR3 DNA sequence: TGCGCCAGCAGCTTGGGAGTGGGTGCCCCAGATACGCAGTATTTT.

The chain carries TRBV5-4 and TRBJ1-1, with D uncertain. Per germline, CDR1 SGHNT and CDR2 YYREEE (reference sequence). V lost 0 bases to trimming and J lost 6 bases, with 3 bases between them. This CDR3 is built from 11 residues. The CDR3 region has the DNA TGTGCCAGCAGCTTGGGGTCTGAAGCTTTCTTT. Encoded protein: CASSLGSEAFF.

J is TRBJ1-3 and V is TRBV29-1; 7 bases agree with TRBD1. Germline V CDR1 and CDR2: SQVTM, ANQGSEA. The CDR3 runs 15 residues. Here the CDR3 reads CGGQVNPRGGNTIYF. The CDR3 DNA reads TGCGGTGGACAGGTAAACCCGAGGGGTGGAAACACCATATATTTT.

This clone turned up a few times. The V gene is TRBV6-1, the J gene TRBJ1-5, with D unresolved. The germline V gene has CDR1 MNHNS and CDR2 SASEGT. The V gene lost 0 bases and the J gene lost 6 bases, with 6 bases spanning the gap. This CDR3 region has 13 residues. In DNA form, the CDR3 reads TGTGCCAGCAGTGAAGCGCTCCTTCAGCCCCAGCATTTT. Its translation: CASSEALLQPQHF.

The CDR3 loop reads CASSPPGTTTDTQYF. As DNA, the CDR3 is TGTGCCAGCTCACCACCGGGGACAACCACAGATACGCAGTATTTT. This chain connects TRBV18 to TRBJ2-3, with a possible D match to TRBD1 (6 bases). The CDR3 consists of 15 residues. CDR1 and CDR2 from the germline V gene are KGHSH and LQKENI. Deletions cut 0 bases from V and 2 bases from J, with 9 bases between.

The chain joins TRBV28 to TRBJ1-2; no clear D gene. CDR3 length equals 13 residues. Germline CDR1 MDHEN, CDR2 SYDVKM. V dropped 10 bases and J dropped 8 bases, with 20 bases sitting between them. CDR3 in amino acids: CATSRGLNLGYTF. In DNA form, the CDR3 reads TGTGCCACGTCCCGTGGGCTTAATTTAGGCTACACCTTC.

This CDR3 is CASLPEGGTEAFF. The CDR3, as DNA: TGTGCCAGTTTACCGGAAGGGGGCACTGAAGCTTTCTTT. V and J are TRBV19 and TRBJ1-1, with D possibly matching TRBD1 (6 bases). This CDR3 spans 13 amino acids. Germline assignment: CDR1 LNHDA and CDR2 SQIVND (reference sequence). V was pared by 8 bases and J by 4 bases, with 14 bases between.

This chain links TRBV5-8 with TRBJ2-1, with TRBD1 identical over 8 bases. This CDR3 spans 15 amino acids. Germline CDR1 SGHTS, CDR2 YDEGEE. The junction had 10 bases not matched to a gene; V was cut back by 3 bases and J by 8 bases. The CDR3 sequence: CASSWTGNRVDEQFF. CDR3 bases: TGTGCCAGCAGCTGGACAGGGAATAGGGTCGATGAGCAGTTCTTC. Drawing the rest from reference TRBV5-8 and TRBJ2-1, the complete variable domain is EAGVTQSPTHLIKTRGQQATLRCSPISGHTSVYWYQQALGLGLQFLLWYDEGEERNRGNFPPRFSGRQFPNYSSELNVNALELEDSALYLCASSWTGNRVDEQFFGPGTRLTVL.